These 5 T cell receptor beta chains share one sample of origin, sequenced in a study of T cell changes during pregnancy in multiple sclerosis. The protocol was immunoSEQ multiplex PCR, while the TCRdb copy is restricted to in-frame clones and leaves out a portion. The repertoire consists of 30,000 to 45,000 clones, with over 80% occurring once and the leading ten covering approximately 26%. The sequenced sample was CD8+ T cells from peripheral blood mononuclear cells, obtained before pregnancy. The receptors were gathered from a female donor with multiple sclerosis, enrolled in a pregnancy study.

The gene calls are TRBV30 and TRBJ2-3; a possible D gene is TRBD1 (8 bases). V gave up 4 bases and J gave up 6 bases, with 17 bases separating them. From germline, CDR1 is GTSNPN and CDR2 SVGIG (reference sequence). The CDR3 extends over 14 amino acids. The CDR3, as DNA: TGTGCCTGGACGGCCAGCGGGACAGGCGATACGCAGTATTTT. It specifies CAWTASGTGDTQYF.

The V gene is TRBV7-9, the J gene TRBJ2-5, with a tentative D call TRBD2 (6 bases). This CDR3 has 14 residues. From germline, CDR1 is SEHNR and CDR2 FQNEAQ (reference sequence). V was pared by 2 bases and J by 4 bases, with 11 bases between. CDR3: CASSLRREVETQYF. CDR3 DNA sequence: TGTGCCAGCAGCTTACGGCGGGAAGTAGAGACCCAGTACTTC.

The chain has TRBV15 and TRBJ2-7, with D unclear. V dropped 0 bases and J dropped 2 bases, with 17 bases sitting between them. The germline V gene encodes CDR1 LNHNV and CDR2 YYDKDF (reference sequence). The CDR3 has 17 residues. In nucleotides, the CDR3 is TGTGCCACCAGCAGAGATTGGGCGACGCTTAACCCCTACGAGCAGTACTTC. This translates into CATSRDWATLNPYEQYF.

The V call is TRBV7-8, the J call TRBJ1-1, with a weak D call TRBD1 (6 bases). The CDR3 runs to 16 residues. In germline, CDR1 is SGHVS, CDR2 FQNEAQ. Between the trimmed V and J ends, which lost 3 bases and 5 bases, there was a span of 19 bases. As DNA, the CDR3 is TGTGCCAGCAGCTTTAACCCTGGACAGACAAGGACTGAAGCTTTCTTT. Its translation is CASSFNPGQTRTEAFF.

The chain uses TRBV27 and TRBJ2-7; TRBD2 matches 9 bases. The CDR3 runs to 14 residues. After removal of 3 bases from V and 7 bases from J, the junction contained 7 bases not matched to a gene. Per the germline V gene, CDR1 is MNHEY and CDR2 is SMNVEV (reference sequence). The CDR3 DNA follows: TGTGCCAGCAGTTTCGCGGGGGGGACTCGGGAGCAGTACTTC. Its translation is CASSFAGGTREQYF.